Following are 17 T cell receptor beta chains from one sample sequenced in a study of Ad26.COV2.S vaccination and SARS-CoV-2 variants. Treatment reported: approximately 18 received Ad26.COV2.S at low or high dose, single or two shots; a few received placebo; per-sample allocation not given. Sample collection was performed on day 63 after the first vaccine or placebo injection. TCRdb's table, derived via immunoSEQ multiplex PCR, lists solely in-frame clones and lacks some. The sample carries some 320,000 clones, 86% recorded once. The sample in question was peripheral blood, obtained in a trial of Ad26.COV2.S vaccine versus placebo. The receptors were gathered from a person aged 18-60 years who received the Ad26.COV2.S COVID-19 vaccine or a placebo.

V gene TRBV6-2 or TRBV6-3 combines with J gene TRBJ2-1; D may match TRBD1 or TRBD2 (5 bases each). The germline gives CDR1 MNHEY, CDR2 SVGEGT. CDR3 length equals 17 residues. V was trimmed by 4 bases and J by 4 bases, leaving 20 bases between them. For the CDR3, the DNA is TGTGCCAGCAGTTTCGGGGTGACAGACGCGATTTACAATGAGCAGTTCTTC. Its translation is CASSFGVTDAIYNEQFF.

The rearrangement joins TRBV4-3 to TRBJ1-6; D is ambiguous. From germline, CDR1 is LGHNA and CDR2 YSLEER. The CDR3 extends over 17 amino acids. V shed 0 bases and J shed 0 bases, with 9 bases lying between them. The CDR3 here is CASSQEAKSSYNSPLHF. DNA of the CDR3: TGCGCCAGCAGCCAAGAAGCCAAAAGCTCCTATAATTCACCCCTCCACTTT.

This chain connects TRBV6-5 to TRBJ2-1; TRBD2 matches 12 bases. The trim removed 6 bases at V and 15 bases at J, leaving 9 bases unmatched. Germline V gives CDR1 MNHEY, CDR2 SVGAGI. The CDR3 extends over 13 amino acids. In DNA, the CDR3 is TGTGCCAGCAGCAGACTAGCGGGGGCCGGGCGGTTCTTC. Translated: CASSRLAGAGRFF.

This sequence joins TRBV7-2 and TRBJ2-2, with 8 positions matching TRBD2. The CDR3 covers 14 residues. J gave up 6 bases and V 5 bases, and 5 bases lay outside the gene matches. Germline V lookup: CDR1 SGHTA, CDR2 FQGNSA. CDR3 in DNA: TGTGCCAGCAGCCCGATAGCGGGATCCGGGGAGCTGTTTTTT. Encoded protein: CASSPIAGSGELFF. The variable domain in full, completed from reference TRBV7-2 and TRBJ2-2, reads GAGVSQSPSNKVTEKGKDVELRCDPISGHTALYWYRQSLGQGLEFLIYFQGNSAPDKSGLPSDRFSAERTGGSVSTLTIQRTQQEDSAVYLCASSPIAGSGELFFGEGSRLTVL.

The J gene is TRBJ2-2, the V gene TRBV2; tentatively, D is TRBD1 or TRBD2 (6 bases each). The CDR3 is 18 amino acids. The V gene lost 5 bases and the J gene lost 3 bases, with 22 bases spanning the gap. Germline values: CDR1 SNHLY, CDR2 FYNNEI. The CDR3 coding sequence is TGTGCCAGCAGTTCTGGACCTCGGGGGCGGAGGGACACCGGGGAGCTGTTTTTT. Translation gives CASSSGPRGRRDTGELFF.

The genes are TRBV12-3 or TRBV12-4 and TRBJ1-2, with D tentatively TRBD1 (5 bases). V lost 2 bases to trimming and J lost 4 bases, with 8 bases between them. The CDR3 loop spans 13 amino acids. CDR3 in amino acids: CASSLQQAYGYTF. The CDR3, as DNA: TGTGCCAGCAGTTTACAACAGGCCTATGGCTACACCTTC.

V is TRBV12-3 or TRBV12-4 and J is TRBJ1-3, with D uncertain. Trimming stripped 6 bases from V and 4 bases from J, with 7 bases between. The CDR3 loop spans 12 amino acids. The CDR3 nucleotides are TGTGCCAGCAGCCGAAAGGGAAACACCATATATTTT. It specifies CASSRKGNTIYF.

This sequence joins TRBV7-9 and TRBJ1-1; D is possibly TRBD1 (5 bases). The CDR3 contains 14 residues. Germline V gives CDR1 SEHNR, CDR2 FQNEAQ (reference sequence). Trimming took off 4 bases at V and 1 base at J, with 10 bases between the two ends. CDR3 amino acids: CASSSGDGNTEAFF. For the CDR3, the DNA is TGTGCCAGCAGCTCGGGGGACGGGAACACTGAAGCTTTCTTT.

V and J are TRBV5-4 and TRBJ2-7, with 7 bases matching TRBD1. Germline-derived CDR1 and CDR2 are SGHNT and YYREEE (reference sequence). J was trimmed by 1 base and V by 3 bases; bases with no gene match: 13. There are 17 residues in the CDR3. The CDR3 region has the DNA TGTGCCAGCAGCTGGGGGATCCGGACAGGTGGTTCCTACGAGCAGTACTTC. Its translation: CASSWGIRTGGSYEQYF.

CDR3 amino acids: CASTSGFNNSPLHF. Here the CDR3 DNA reads TGTGCCAGCACCTCCGGATTTAATAATTCACCCCTCCACTTT. The J gene is TRBJ1-6, the V gene TRBV6-5; D call uncertain. The V gene lost 7 bases and the J gene lost 5 bases, with 12 bases spanning the gap. The CDR3 spans 14 residues. The germline V gene has CDR1 MNHEY and CDR2 SVGAGI.

CDR3 residues: CAWSGSWTGHYEQYF. DNA for the CDR3: TGTGCCTGGAGTGGTTCCTGGACAGGGCATTACGAGCAGTACTTC. V is TRBV30 and J is TRBJ2-7; 8 nucleotides match TRBD1. CDR3 size: 15 residues. Trimming removed 1 base from V and 4 bases from J; junction bases left unmatched: 9. Germline V gives CDR1 GTSNPN, CDR2 SVGIG (reference sequence).

The gene calls are TRBV9 and TRBJ2-2; 9 bases map to TRBD2. Unmatched junction bases numbered 8, after V lost 5 bases and J lost 3 bases. The CDR3 loop spans 16 amino acids. Germline V gene lookup returns CDR1 SGDLS and CDR2 YYNGEE. The CDR3: CASSRSGGQDTGELFF. CDR3 sequence (DNA): TGTGCCAGCAGTCGTAGCGGGGGCCAAGACACCGGGGAGCTGTTTTTT.

J is TRBJ1-2 and V is TRBV7-3; 9 nucleotides line up with TRBD1. This CDR3 has 15 residues. CDR1 and CDR2 (germline): SGHTA, FQGTGA. V dropped 5 bases and J dropped 5; count of bases not matched to a gene: 9. DNA of the CDR3: TGTGCCAGCAGCCCCCTTGGGGGGACAGGGTATGGCTACACCTTC. As protein: CASSPLGGTGYGYTF.

The V gene is TRBV2, the J gene TRBJ2-1; D gene unclear. V was pared by 1 base and J by 0 bases, with 10 bases between. The CDR3 length is 16 residues. Germline V CDR1 and CDR2: SNHLY, FYNNEI. CDR3 DNA: TGTGCCAGCAGTGAAGTGGGCCGAAGCTCCTACAATGAGCAGTTCTTC. This encodes CASSEVGRSSYNEQFF.

CDR3 in amino acids: CASSIMGGNQPQHF. CDR3 DNA: TGTGCCAGTAGTATAATGGGGGGCAATCAGCCCCAGCATTTT. The chain recombines TRBV19 with TRBJ1-5; maybe TRBD1 (5 bases). Germline CDR1 and CDR2: LNHDA and SQIVND (reference sequence). CDR3 length: 14 amino acids. V was trimmed by 2 bases and J by 2 bases, leaving 7 bases between them.

J is TRBJ2-7 and V is TRBV12-5, with D possibly being TRBD1 (5 bases). V was shortened by 5 bases and J by 2 bases, with 16 bases between the two germline ends. The V gene's germline CDR1 is LGHNT and CDR2 FRNRAP. The CDR3 has 15 amino acids. CDR3 protein: CASGPGAGQPYEQYF. CDR3 nucleotide sequence: TGTGCTAGTGGTCCTGGGGCAGGTCAACCCTACGAGCAGTACTTC.

The V and J genes are TRBV5-1 and TRBJ2-5, with 11 positions matching TRBD1. This CDR3 spans 15 amino acids. V lost 4 bases and J lost 5; bases outside the gene matches: 7. CDR1 SGHRS and CDR2 YFSETQ come from the germline V gene. CDR3 DNA: TGCGCCAGCAGCCCGGACAGGGGGCTAATGGAGACCCAGTACTTC. Amino acids: CASSPDRGLMETQYF. Looking up the rest from reference TRBV5-1 and TRBJ2-5 gives the full variable domain: KAGVTQTPRYLIKTRGQQVTLSCSPISGHRSVSWYQQTPGQGLQFLFEYFSETQRNKGNFPGRFSGRQFSNSRSEMNVSTLELGDSALYLCASSPDRGLMETQYFGPGTRLLVL.